The 14 T cell receptor beta chains given below trace back to one sample, sequenced in a study of T cell responses to AZD1222 COVID-19 vaccine. Clones were sequenced by immunoSEQ multiplex PCR, and TCRdb holds only the in-frame ones, with some missing. Of fewer than 100,000 clones listed, about 88% are singletons. The source was peripheral blood, collected on day 0 of AZD1222 vaccination. These receptors all stem from an adult in good health.

This chain uses TRBV9 with TRBJ2-2, with 7 bases lining up with TRBD2. Germline V CDR1 and CDR2: SGDLS, YYNGEE. This CDR3 has 17 amino acids. The ends lost 7 bases at V and 2 bases at J; junction bases unmatched: 14. The CDR3 DNA sequence: TGTGCCAGCGGGTTGGTATCTAGCGGATACAACACCGGGGAGCTGTTTTTT. Residues: CASGLVSSGYNTGELFF.

This clone was seen only once. The chain links TRBV29-1 to TRBJ2-7; D may be TRBD2 (6 bases). The germline V gene has CDR1 SQVTM and CDR2 ANQGSEA. This CDR3 contains 12 residues. V gave up 4 bases and J gave up 3 bases, with 10 bases separating them. The CDR3 DNA reads TGCAGCGTTGGGGCGGGGTTCTACGAGCAGTACTTC. It codes for CSVGAGFYEQYF.

V usage is TRBV18 and J usage is TRBJ2-3; no clear D gene. Trimming shortened V by 7 bases and J by 0 bases, and 8 bases separated the two germline ends. The CDR3 is 13 residues long. The germline gives CDR1 KGHSH, CDR2 LQKENI. The CDR3 sequence: CASFETSTDTQYF. The CDR3 region has the DNA TGTGCCAGCTTCGAGACTAGCACAGATACGCAGTATTTT.

The rearrangement links TRBV6-5 to TRBJ1-5; TRBD1 aligns across 7 bases. Germline CDR1 MNHEY, CDR2 SVGAGI. Germline trimming cut 2 bases from V and 3 bases from J; bases unmatched to any gene: 7. The CDR3 is 16 amino acids. The CDR3 sequence is CASSYTYRGDNQPQHF. CDR3 bases: TGTGCCAGCAGTTACACCTACAGGGGTGACAATCAGCCCCAGCATTTT.

The chain carries TRBV6-6 and TRBJ2-7; D unclear. Trimming cost V 6 bases and J 0 bases, with 9 bases left between them. The CDR3 totals 13 residues. Germline V gene lookup returns CDR1 MNHNY and CDR2 SVGAGI (reference sequence). The CDR3 sequence is CASRVTSSYEQYF. Here the CDR3 DNA reads TGTGCCAGCAGGGTGACAAGCTCCTACGAGCAGTACTTC.

For this clone: At one boundary the junction diverges from the germline segment, which might be a read error. The chain joins TRBV2 to TRBJ2-7; 9 nucleotides line up with TRBD1. The germline V gene encodes CDR1 SNHLY and CDR2 FYNNEI. The CDR3 runs 16 residues. CDR3 nucleotide sequence: TGTGCCAGCAGTGCCATTGAAACAGGGGGCAAGTACGGGCAGTACTTC. The encoded protein is CASSAIETGGKYGQYF.

CDR3 amino acids: CASSPGSGQNYGYTF. CDR3 DNA sequence: TGTGCCAGCAGCCCGGGAAGCGGCCAGAACTATGGCTACACCTTC. This chain uses TRBV7-2 with TRBJ1-2; the D is unclear. V was cut by 5 bases and J by 2 bases, with 15 bases left in between. This CDR3 has 15 amino acids. Germline V gene sequence: CDR1 SGHTA, CDR2 FQGNSA.

The chain joins TRBV18 to TRBJ2-7; D unresolved. The V and J ends lost 1 base and 1 base respectively, with 8 bases between them. The V gene's germline CDR1 is KGHSH and CDR2 LQKENI. This CDR3 region has 14 residues. For the CDR3, the DNA is TGTGCCAGCTCACCACAGGACGGGTCCTACGAGCAGTACTTC. It translates to CASSPQDGSYEQYF.

This clone came up once. This rearrangement joins TRBV7-3 to TRBJ2-1, with D possibly TRBD2 on 6 matching bases. The V end lost 5 bases, the J end lost 5 bases, and 13 bases lay between the germline ends. Germline CDR1 is SGHTA and CDR2 is FQGTGA. The CDR3 consists of 14 residues. The CDR3 region has the DNA TGTGCCAGCAGCCGCGACCCGGGAGACAATGAGCAGTTCTTC. This translates into CASSRDPGDNEQFF.

The chain recombines TRBV4-3 with TRBJ2-7, with TRBD2 matching 7 bases. The trim removed 4 bases at V and 2 bases at J, leaving 5 bases unmatched. CDR3 size: 14 residues. CDR1 is LGHNA, CDR2 YSLEER, per germline. The DNA for the CDR3 is TGCGCCAGCAGCCCCTACCGGGGGGCCTACGAGCAGTACTTC. It translates to CASSPYRGAYEQYF.

This clone was detected only a few times. The CDR3 DNA is TGTGCCAGCTCACCTGCAGGGAAGAACACTGAAGCTTTCTTT. It specifies CASSPAGKNTEAFF. The rearrangement uses TRBV18 and TRBJ1-1; a weak D match, TRBD1 (5 bases). Germline CDR1 and CDR2: KGHSH and LQKENI. V shed 3 bases and J shed 1 base, with 9 bases lying between them. CDR3 size: 14 residues. The variable domain in full, with the rest retrieved from reference TRBV18 and TRBJ1-1, is NAGVMQNPRHLVRRRGQEARLRCSPMKGHSHVYWYRQLPEEGLKFMVYLQKENIIDESGMPKERFSAEFPKEGPSILRIQQVVRGDSAAYFCASSPAGKNTEAFFGQGTRLTVV.

V and J are TRBV7-9 and TRBJ1-1; possible D gene TRBD1, 5 bases. Looked up from germline, CDR1 is SEHNR and CDR2 is FQNEAQ (reference sequence). CDR3 length: 14 residues. V shed 4 bases and J shed 2 bases, with 11 bases lying between them. The CDR3 reads CASSSSGTNTEAFF. The CDR3 coding sequence is TGTGCCAGCAGCTCCTCAGGGACTAACACTGAAGCTTTCTTT.

The chain combines TRBV4-3 with TRBJ1-3; D is unclear. CDR1 and CDR2 from the germline V gene are LGHNA and YSLEER. The V and J ends lost 0 bases and 0 bases respectively, with 6 bases between them. The CDR3 has 15 residues. DNA for the CDR3: TGCGCCAGCAGCCAAGACGTTTTCTCTGGAAACACCATATATTTT. The encoded protein is CASSQDVFSGNTIYF.

This clone was counted between two and nine times. The chain is built from TRBV7-9 and TRBJ2-7, with D maybe TRBD2 (6 bases). Per the germline V gene, CDR1 is SEHNR and CDR2 is FQNEAQ (reference sequence). The CDR3 length is 13 residues. Trimming stripped 2 bases from V and 5 bases from J, with 10 bases between. The CDR3 loop reads CASSLSRGNEQYF. Here the CDR3 DNA reads TGTGCCAGCAGCTTATCACGGGGGAACGAGCAGTACTTC.